The present entry profiles one TCR beta chain with its context. The target of this receptor is not known. Base qualities are not provided; no much larger clone lies one nucleotide away. The hyperthyroidism patients were 18 to 65 years old and newly diagnosed, with a disease duration of less than 2 months. Anyone with other autoimmune diseases, uncontrolled infections, pregnancy or lactation was excluded from the study. Diagnosis was based on clinical symptoms, serum thyroxine, TRAb, thyroid ultrasound and orbital computed tomography. Trizol reagent was used to extract the total RNA, and its quality was then checked on an Agilent 2100 Bioanalyzer. The junction shows trimming of 5 bases on V and 2 bases on J, plus 6 bases between the germline ends. CDR3 length: 12 amino acids, cysteine to phenylalanine. Only the CDR3 region is kept as DNA, spanning 36 bases read in frame from base 1. From the germline V gene, CDR1 is SGHVT and CDR2 is SQSDAQ.

For repertoire sequencing, TCR beta CDR3 regions were amplified from RNA transcripts. HTBI primers and the Qiagen OneStep RT-PCR kit were used in a first-round RT-PCR, which was followed by a second-round multiplex PCR, size selection and purification. The libraries underwent paired-end sequencing with 100 bp reads on an Illumina HiSeq2000. In the authors' own workflow: SOAPnuke was used to process the reads, throwing out any read that had adapters, had uncalled bases, had a mean Phred below 15, or lacked an exact constant-primer or identifier match. COPE v1.2.5 was used to merge the high-quality paired reads. Clonotypes were defined as unique nucleotide sequences and were aligned to IMGT TRB V, D and J references using MiTCR v1.1. The analysis was limited to V-J combinations with a frequency above 0.0001, which together covered 99.2% of repertoires. For each V-J combination, a TCR clonal expansion and chaos score was defined as the ratio of F50 clonal expansion to chaos observed in the TCRdist matrix. Features were reduced by Welch's t-statistics and random forest to approximately 13 V-J combinations, which fed a naive Bayes classifier. The Morisita-Horn index was used to measure how similar the thyroid and blood repertoires were. Through fastp at Q25 and MiXCR, TCRdb rebuilt clones from the public reads, retaining in-frame beta chains. Entries that share a CDR3 protein sequence are merged under the most common genes and DNA. The V and J calls come from TCRdb's annotation, not from the publication. The sample yields 1 million to 1.3 million distinct CDR3 sequences; about 40% were counted once. Roughly 10% of the sample is taken by the ten largest.

The source of the sample is a study of Graves' ophthalmopathy and Graves' hyperthyroidism (dated by TCRdb to the late 2010s). The study in broad terms: A patient counted as having stable hyperthyroidism if there was no progression to ophthalmopathy within 18 months of follow-up. An independent validation cohort comprised around 19 hyperthyroidism patients and 15 to 17 patients who later progressed from hyperthyroidism to ophthalmopathy. To tell Graves' ophthalmopathy apart from Graves' hyperthyroidism, and to predict which patients would progress to ophthalmopathy, the study relied on TCR beta repertoire signatures. In total, approximately 140 blood samples were TCR-sequenced: roughly 45 ophthalmopathy, under 80 hyperthyroidism and some 17 hyperthyroidism-to-ophthalmopathy patients. Once sampling was done, hyperthyroidism patients were given methimazole at a starting dose of 30 mg daily, while ophthalmopathy patients were given high-dose intravenous methylprednisolone. To explore V-J signatures that separate ophthalmopathy from hyperthyroidism, a discovery set of about 100 patients was enrolled, consisting of approximately 45 with ophthalmopathy and 57 with stable hyperthyroidism. In more than five hyperthyroidism patients, T-cell repertoires of thyroid tissue and blood were compared. The study at large found these results: In validation, the model predicted ophthalmopathy progression with over 60% sensitivity and 72.22% specificity; approximately 12 predicted patients were CT-confirmed with GO in a median of about 6.2 months. Sample size was not predetermined statistically, and investigators were not blinded to group allocation. In cross-validation, the 13-signature model distinguished ophthalmopathy from stable hyperthyroidism with about 89% sensitivity and 81% to 82% specificity, while in the test set the corresponding values were about 80% and 75%. Among expanded thyroid clonotypes with frequency above 0.001, most also showed up in blood, which suggests that blood repertoires may reflect the thyroid immune response.

The sequence came from an adult man with Graves' hyperthyroidism. The sequenced material came from peripheral blood or thyroid tissue (not recorded which). The receptor chain draws on TRBV7-4 and TRBJ2-5, with an unclear D gene assignment. The nucleotides read TGTGCCAGCAGCCGGAGACAAGAGACCCAGTACTTC. The translation is CASSRRQETQYF.